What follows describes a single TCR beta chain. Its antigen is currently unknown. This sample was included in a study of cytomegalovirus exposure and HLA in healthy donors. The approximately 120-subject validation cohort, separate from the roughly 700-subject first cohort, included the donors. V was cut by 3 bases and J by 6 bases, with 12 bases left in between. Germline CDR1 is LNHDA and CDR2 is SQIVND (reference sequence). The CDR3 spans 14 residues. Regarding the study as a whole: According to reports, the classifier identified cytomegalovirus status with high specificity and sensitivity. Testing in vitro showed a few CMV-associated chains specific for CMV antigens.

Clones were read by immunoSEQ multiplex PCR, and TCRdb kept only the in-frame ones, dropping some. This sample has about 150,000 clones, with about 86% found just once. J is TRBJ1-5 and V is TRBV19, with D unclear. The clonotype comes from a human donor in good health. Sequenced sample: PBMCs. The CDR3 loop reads CASSIDRRGQPQHF. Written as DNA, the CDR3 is TGTGCCAGTAGTATCGACCGACGAGGTCAGCCCCAGCATTTT.